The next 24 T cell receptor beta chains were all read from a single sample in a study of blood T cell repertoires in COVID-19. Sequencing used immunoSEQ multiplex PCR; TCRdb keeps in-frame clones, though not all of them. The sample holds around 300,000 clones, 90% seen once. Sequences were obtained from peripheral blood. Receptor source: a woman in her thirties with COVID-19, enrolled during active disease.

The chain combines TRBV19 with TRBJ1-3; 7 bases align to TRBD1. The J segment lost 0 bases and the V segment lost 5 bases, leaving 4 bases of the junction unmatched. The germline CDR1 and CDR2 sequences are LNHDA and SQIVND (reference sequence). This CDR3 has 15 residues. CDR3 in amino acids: CASSGDRASGNTIYF. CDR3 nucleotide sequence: TGTGCCAGTAGTGGAGACAGGGCCTCTGGAAACACCATATATTTT.

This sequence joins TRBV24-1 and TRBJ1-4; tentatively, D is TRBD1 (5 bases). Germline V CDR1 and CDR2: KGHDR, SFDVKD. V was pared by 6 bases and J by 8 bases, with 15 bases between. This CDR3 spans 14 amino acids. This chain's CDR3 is CATSLTGAGEKLFF. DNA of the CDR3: TGTGCCACCAGTCTTACAGGTGCGGGGGAAAAACTGTTTTTT.

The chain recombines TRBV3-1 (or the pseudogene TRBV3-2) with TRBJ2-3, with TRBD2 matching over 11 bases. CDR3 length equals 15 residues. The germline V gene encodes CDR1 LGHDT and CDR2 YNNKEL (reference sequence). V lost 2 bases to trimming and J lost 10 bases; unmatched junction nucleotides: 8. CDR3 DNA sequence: TGTGCCAGCAGCCAACCTGTGACTAGCGGGATGGCGCAGTATTTT. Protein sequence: CASSQPVTSGMAQYF.

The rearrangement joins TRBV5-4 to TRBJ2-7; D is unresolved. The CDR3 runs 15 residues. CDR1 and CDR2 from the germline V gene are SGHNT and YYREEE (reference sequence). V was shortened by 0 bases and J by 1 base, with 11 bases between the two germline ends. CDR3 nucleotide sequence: TGTGCCAGCAGCTTGGCCGGAGTTGCGTCCTACGAGCAGTACTTC. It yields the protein CASSLAGVASYEQYF.

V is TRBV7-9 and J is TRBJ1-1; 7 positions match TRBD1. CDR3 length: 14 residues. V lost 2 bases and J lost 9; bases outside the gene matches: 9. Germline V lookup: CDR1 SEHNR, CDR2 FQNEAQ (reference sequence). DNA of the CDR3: TGTGCCAGCAGCTTATCAAGAGGGGACAGCCAAGCTTTCTTT. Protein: CASSLSRGDSQAFF.

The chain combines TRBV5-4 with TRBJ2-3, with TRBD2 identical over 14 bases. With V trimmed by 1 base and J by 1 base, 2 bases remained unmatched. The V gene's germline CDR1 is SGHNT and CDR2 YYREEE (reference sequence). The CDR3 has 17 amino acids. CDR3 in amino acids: CASSLPTSGRGTDTQYF. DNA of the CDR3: TGTGCCAGCAGCTTGCCGACTAGCGGGAGGGGCACAGATACGCAGTATTTT. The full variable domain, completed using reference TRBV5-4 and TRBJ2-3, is ETGVTQSPTHLIKTRGQQVTLRCSSQSGHNTVSWYQQALGQGPQFIFQYYREEENGRGNFPPRFSGLQFPNYSSELNVNALELDDSALYLCASSLPTSGRGTDTQYFGPGTRLTVL.

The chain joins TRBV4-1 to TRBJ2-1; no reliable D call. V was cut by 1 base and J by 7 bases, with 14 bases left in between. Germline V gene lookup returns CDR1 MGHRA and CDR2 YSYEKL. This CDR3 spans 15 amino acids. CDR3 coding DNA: TGCGCCAGCAGCCAAGTGTGGCTGCCCAGTAATGAGCAGTTCTTC. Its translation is CASSQVWLPSNEQFF.

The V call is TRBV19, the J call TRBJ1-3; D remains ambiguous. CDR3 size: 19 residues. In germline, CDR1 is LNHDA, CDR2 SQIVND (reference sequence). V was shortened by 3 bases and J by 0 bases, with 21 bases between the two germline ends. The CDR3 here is CASSMTSRTHSTSGNTIYF. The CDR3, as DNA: TGTGCCAGTAGTATGACATCCCGAACCCACTCCACCTCTGGAAACACCATATATTTT.

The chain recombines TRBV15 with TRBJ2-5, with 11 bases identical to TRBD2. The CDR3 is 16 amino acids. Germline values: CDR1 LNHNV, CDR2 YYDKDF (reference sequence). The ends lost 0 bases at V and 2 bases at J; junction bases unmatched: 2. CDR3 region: CATSRDSGRGQETQYF. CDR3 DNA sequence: TGTGCCACCAGCAGAGATAGCGGGAGGGGGCAAGAGACCCAGTACTTC.

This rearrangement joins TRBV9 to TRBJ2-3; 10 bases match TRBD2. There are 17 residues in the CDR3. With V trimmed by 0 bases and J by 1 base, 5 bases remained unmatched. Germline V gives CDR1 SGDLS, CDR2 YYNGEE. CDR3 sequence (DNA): TGTGCCAGCAGCGTAGGACCTAGCGGGAGTGGCACAGATACGCAGTATTTT. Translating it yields CASSVGPSGSGTDTQYF.

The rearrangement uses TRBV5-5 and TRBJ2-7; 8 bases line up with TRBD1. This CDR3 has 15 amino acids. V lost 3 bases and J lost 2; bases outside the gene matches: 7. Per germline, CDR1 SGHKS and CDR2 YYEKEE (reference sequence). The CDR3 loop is CASSSKGQGPYEQYF. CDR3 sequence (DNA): TGTGCCAGCAGCTCCAAAGGACAGGGACCCTACGAGCAGTACTTC.

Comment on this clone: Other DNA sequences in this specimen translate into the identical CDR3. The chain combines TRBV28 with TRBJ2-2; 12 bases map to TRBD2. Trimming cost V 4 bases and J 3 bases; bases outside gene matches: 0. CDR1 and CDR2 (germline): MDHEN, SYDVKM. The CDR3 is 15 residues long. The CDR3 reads CASSSSGRDTGELFF. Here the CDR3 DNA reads TGTGCCAGCAGTTCTAGCGGGAGGGACACCGGGGAGCTGTTTTTT.

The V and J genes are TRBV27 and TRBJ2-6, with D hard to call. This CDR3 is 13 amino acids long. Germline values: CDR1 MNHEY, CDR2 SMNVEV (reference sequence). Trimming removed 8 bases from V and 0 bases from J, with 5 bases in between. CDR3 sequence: CASSSSGANVLTF. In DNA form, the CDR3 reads TGTGCCAGCTCATCCTCTGGGGCCAACGTCCTGACTTTC.

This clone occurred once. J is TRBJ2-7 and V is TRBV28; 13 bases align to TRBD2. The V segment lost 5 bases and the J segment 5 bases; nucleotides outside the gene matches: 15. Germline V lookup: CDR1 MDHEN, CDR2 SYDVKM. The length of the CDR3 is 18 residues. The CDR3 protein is CASSPRTSGSYNPDEQYF. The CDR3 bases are TGTGCCAGCAGTCCCAGGACTAGCGGGAGTTACAATCCCGACGAGCAGTACTTC.

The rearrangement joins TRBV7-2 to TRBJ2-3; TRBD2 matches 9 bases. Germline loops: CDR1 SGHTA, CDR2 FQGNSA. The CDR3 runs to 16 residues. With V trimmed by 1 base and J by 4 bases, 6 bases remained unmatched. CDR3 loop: CASSLVGGRAPDTQYF. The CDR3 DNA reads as TGTGCCAGCAGCTTAGTCGGCGGGAGGGCCCCAGATACGCAGTATTTT. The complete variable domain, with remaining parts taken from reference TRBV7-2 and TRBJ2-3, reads GAGVSQSPSNKVTEKGKDVELRCDPISGHTALYWYRQSLGQGLEFLIYFQGNSAPDKSGLPSDRFSAERTGGSVSTLTIQRTQQEDSAVYLCASSLVGGRAPDTQYFGPGTRLTVL.

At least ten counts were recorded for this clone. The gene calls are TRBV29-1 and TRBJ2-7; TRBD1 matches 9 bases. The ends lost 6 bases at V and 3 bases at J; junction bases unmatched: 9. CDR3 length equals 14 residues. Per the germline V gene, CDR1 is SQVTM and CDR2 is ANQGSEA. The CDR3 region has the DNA TGCAGCGTCGTGCCCCCGGGACAGGGCTACGAGCAGTACTTC. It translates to CSVVPPGQGYEQYF.

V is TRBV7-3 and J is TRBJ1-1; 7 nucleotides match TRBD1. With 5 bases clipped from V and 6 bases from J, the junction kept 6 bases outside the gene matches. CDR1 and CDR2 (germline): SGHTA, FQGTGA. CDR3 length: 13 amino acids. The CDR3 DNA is TGTGCCAGCAGCCTACAGGGGACTGCTGAAGCTTTCTTT. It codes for CASSLQGTAEAFF.

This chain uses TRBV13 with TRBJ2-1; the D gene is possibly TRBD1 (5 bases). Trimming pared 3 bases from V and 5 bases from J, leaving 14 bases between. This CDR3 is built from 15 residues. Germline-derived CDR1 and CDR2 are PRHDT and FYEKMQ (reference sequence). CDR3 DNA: TGTGCCAGCAGCTTTGGTGGCACAGGAGACAATGAGCAGTTCTTC. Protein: CASSFGGTGDNEQFF.

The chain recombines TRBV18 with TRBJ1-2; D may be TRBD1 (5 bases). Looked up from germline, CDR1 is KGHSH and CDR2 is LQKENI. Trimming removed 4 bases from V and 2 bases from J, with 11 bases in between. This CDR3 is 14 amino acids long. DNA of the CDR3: TGTGCCAGCTCACTCCCGACAGCAAACTATGGCTACACCTTC. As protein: CASSLPTANYGYTF.

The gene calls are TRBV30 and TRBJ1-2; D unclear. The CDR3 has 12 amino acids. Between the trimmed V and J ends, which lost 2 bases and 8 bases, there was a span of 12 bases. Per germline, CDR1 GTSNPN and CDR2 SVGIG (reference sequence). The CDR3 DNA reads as TGTGCCTGGAGTCAGCGAGTCCTAGGCTACACCTTC. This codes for CAWSQRVLGYTF. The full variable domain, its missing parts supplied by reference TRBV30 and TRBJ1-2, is SQTIHQWPATLVQPVGSPLSLECTVEGTSNPNLYWYRQAAGRGLQLLFYSVGIGQISSEVPQNLSASRPQDRQFILSSKKLLLSDSGFYLCAWSQRVLGYTFGSGTRLTVV.

The CDR3 DNA is TGTGCCAGCAGCTTACTTGGGGCCAAGACAGCCTACAATGAGCAGTTCTTC. Protein sequence: CASSLLGAKTAYNEQFF. V gene TRBV7-3 combines with J gene TRBJ2-1; a weak D match, TRBD1 (5 bases). Germline CDR1 reads SGHTA; CDR2 reads FQGTGA. Trimming stripped 2 bases from V and 2 bases from J, with 16 bases between. The CDR3 has 17 amino acids.

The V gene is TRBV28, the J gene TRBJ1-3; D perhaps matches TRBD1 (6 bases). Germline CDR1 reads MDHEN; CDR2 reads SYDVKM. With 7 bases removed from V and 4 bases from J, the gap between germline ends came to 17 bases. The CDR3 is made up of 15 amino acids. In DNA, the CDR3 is TGTGCCAGCAATGACCCGGACAGAGCCGGAAACACCATATATTTT. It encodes CASNDPDRAGNTIYF.

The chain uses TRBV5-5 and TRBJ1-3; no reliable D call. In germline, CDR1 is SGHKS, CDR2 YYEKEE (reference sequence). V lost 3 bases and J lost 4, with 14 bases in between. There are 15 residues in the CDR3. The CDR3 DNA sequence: TGTGCCAGCAGCTCGCACATTTTGTCAGGAAACACCATATATTTT. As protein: CASSSHILSGNTIYF.

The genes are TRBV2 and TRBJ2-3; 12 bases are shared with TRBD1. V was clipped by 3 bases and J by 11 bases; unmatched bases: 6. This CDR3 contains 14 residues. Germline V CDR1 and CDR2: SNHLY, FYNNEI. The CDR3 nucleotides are TGTGCCAGCAGTGAGGGGACAGGGGGCTATGGGCAGTATTTT. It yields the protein CASSEGTGGYGQYF. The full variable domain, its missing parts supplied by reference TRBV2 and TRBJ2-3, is EPEVTQTPSHQVTQMGQEVILRCVPISNHLYFYWYRQILGQKVEFLVSFYNNEISEKSEIFDDQFSVERPDGSNFTLKIRSTKLEDSAMYFCASSEGTGGYGQYFGPGTRLTVL.